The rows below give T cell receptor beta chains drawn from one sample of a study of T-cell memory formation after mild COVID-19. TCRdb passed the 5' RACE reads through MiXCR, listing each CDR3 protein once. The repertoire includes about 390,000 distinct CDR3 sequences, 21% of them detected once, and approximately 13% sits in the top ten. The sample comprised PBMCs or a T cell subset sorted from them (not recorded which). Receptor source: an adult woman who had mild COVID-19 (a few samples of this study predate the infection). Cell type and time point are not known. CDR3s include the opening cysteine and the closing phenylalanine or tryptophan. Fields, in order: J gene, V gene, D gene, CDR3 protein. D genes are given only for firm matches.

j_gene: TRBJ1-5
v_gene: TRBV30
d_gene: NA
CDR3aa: CAWRKSQGNQPQHF

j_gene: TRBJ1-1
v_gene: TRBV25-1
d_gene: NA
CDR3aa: CASRAYGTEAFF

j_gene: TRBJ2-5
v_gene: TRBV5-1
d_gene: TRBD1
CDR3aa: CATTTGGGQTQYF

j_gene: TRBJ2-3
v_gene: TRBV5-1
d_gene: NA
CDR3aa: CASSLGGGRTDTQYF

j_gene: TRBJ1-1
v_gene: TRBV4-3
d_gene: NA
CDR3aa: CASSQTGFITEAFF

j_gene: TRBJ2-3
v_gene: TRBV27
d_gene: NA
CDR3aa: CASSNWTVKTDTQYF

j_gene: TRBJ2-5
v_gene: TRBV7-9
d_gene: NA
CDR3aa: CASIGDNQETQYF

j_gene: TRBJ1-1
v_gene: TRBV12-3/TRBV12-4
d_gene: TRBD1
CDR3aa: CASSLQLRGTGQNEAFF

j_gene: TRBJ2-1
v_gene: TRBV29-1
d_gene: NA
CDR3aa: CSVLGNRSYNEQFF

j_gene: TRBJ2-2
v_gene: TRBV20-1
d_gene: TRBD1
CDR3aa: CSAREPRQGGNTGELFF

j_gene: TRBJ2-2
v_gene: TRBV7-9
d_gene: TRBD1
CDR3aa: CASTWTGLGNTGELFF

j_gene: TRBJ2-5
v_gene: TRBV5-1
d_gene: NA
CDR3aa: CASSLEGGSRETQYF

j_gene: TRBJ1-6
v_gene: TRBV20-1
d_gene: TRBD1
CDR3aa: CSARDFGTGDNSPLHF

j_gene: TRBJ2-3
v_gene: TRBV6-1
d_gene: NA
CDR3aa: CASSEATSSDTQYF

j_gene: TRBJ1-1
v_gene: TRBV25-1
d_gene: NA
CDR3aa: CASSALRGAGGTEAFF

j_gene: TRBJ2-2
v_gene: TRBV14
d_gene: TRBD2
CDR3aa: CASSQVLAGNTGELFF

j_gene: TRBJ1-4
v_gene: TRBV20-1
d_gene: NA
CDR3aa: CSAKAGPGEKLFF

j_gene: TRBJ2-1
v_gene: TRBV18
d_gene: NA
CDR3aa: CASSPPGLYGNEQFF

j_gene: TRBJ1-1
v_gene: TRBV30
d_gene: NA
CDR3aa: CAGRVGGDTEAFF

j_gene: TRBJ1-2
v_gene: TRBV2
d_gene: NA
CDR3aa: CASSSREGYGYTF

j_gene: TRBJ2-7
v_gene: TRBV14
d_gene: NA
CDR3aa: CASSHGPEGYYEQYF

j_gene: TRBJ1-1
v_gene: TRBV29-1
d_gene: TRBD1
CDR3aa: CSVVQGSTEAFF

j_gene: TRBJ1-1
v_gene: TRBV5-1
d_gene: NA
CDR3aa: CASSSMAGLNTEAFF

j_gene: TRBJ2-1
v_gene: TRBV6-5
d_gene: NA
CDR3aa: CASIRRPPSGEQFF

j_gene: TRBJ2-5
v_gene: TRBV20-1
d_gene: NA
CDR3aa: CSASGRNQETQYF

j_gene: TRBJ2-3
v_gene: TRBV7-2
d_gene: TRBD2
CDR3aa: CASSPGWMTSGSADTQYF

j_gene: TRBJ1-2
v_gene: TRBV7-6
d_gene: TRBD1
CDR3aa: CASSSYRGSNYGYTF

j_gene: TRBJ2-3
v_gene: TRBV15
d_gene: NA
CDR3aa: CATSRDGPGTQYF

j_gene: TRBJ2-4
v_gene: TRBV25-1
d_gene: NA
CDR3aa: CASSDVDGGAKNIQYF

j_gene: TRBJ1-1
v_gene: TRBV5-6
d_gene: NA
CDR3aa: CASSLVHGGGTEAFF

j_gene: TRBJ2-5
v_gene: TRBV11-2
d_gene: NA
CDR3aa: CASSRQVEETQYF

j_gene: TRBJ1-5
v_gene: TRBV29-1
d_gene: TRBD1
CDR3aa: CSVATGGANQPQHF

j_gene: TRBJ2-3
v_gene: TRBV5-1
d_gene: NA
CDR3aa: CASSLEAGGTDTQYF

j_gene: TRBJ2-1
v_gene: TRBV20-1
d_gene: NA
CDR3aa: CSARDPMAAGGQFF

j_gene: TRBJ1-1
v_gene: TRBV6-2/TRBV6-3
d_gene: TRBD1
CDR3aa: CASTKTGGTEAFF

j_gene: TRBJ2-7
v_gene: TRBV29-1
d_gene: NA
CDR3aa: CSVEDRFSYEQYF

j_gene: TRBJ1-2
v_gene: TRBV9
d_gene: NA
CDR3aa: CASTQGGGIDGYTF

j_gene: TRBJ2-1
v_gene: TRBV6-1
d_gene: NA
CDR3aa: CASSESEGTPSSYNEQFF

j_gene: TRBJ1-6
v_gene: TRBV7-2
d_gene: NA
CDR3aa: CASSFLNSPLHF

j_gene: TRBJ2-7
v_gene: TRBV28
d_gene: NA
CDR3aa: CASSPGTGGSLGEQYF

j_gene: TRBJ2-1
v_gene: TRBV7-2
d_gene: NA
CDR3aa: CASSHDGMAGADNEQFF

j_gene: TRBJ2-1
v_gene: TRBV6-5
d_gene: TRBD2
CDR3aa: CASSYRSGVNEQFF

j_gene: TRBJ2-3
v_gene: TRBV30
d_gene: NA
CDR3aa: CAWSVGGSTDTQYF

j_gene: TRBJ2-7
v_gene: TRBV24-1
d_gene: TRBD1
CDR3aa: CATSETRQGPSYEQYF

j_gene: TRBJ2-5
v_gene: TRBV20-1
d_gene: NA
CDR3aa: CSGGFYQETQYF

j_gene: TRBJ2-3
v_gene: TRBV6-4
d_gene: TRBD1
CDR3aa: CASSTRTGDTDTQYF

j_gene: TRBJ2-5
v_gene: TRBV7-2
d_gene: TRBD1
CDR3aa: CASSLQGEGSGGTQYF

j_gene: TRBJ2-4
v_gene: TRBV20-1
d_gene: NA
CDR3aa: CSARVRAAKNIQYF

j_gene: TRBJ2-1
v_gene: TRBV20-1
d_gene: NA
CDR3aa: CSAPSSGFNEQFF

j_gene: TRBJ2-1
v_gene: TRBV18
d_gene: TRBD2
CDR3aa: CASSPPRGGLAGDNEQFF

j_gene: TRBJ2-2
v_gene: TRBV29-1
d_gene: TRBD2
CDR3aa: CSVTLTSGVGGELFF

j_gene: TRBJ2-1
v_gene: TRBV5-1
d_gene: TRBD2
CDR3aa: CASSTISGSSYNEQFF